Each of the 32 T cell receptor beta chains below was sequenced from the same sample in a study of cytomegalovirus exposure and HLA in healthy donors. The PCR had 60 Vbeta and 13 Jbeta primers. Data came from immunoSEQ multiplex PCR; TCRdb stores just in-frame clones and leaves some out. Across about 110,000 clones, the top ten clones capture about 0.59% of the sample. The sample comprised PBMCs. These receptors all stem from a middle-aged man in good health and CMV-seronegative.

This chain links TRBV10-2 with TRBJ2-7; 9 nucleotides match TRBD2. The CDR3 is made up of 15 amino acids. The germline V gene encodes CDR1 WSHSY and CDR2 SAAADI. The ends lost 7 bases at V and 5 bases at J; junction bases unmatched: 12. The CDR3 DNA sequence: TGCGCCAGCACTCCCGGCGTAGCGGGAGAGGACGAGCAGTACTTC. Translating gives CASTPGVAGEDEQYF.

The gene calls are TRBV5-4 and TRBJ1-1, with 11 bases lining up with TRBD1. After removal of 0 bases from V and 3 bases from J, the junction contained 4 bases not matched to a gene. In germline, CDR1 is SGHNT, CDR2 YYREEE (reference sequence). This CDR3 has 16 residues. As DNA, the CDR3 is TGTGCCAGCAGCTTGGGGACAGGGGGCTATGACACTGAAGCTTTCTTT. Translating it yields CASSLGTGGYDTEAFF.

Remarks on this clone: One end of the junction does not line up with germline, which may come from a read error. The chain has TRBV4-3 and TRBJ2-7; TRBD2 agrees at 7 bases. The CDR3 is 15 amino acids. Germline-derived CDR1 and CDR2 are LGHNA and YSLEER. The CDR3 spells CASSQVLAAAYEQYF. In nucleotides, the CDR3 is TGCGCCAGCAGCCAAGTCCTAGCGGCTGCCTATGAGCAGTACTTC.

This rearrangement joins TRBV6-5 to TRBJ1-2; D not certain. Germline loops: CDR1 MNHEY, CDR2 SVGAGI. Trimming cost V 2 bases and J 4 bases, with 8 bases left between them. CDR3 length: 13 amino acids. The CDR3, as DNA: TGTGCCAGCAGTTACGGGCAGCCCTATGGCTACACCTTC. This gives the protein CASSYGQPYGYTF.

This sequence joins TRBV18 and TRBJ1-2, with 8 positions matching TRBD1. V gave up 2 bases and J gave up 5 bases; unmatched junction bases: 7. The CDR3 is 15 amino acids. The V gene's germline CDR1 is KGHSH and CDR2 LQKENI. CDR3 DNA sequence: TGTGCCAGCTCACCAGGGGCAGGGGGCGAGTATGGCTACACCTTC. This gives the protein CASSPGAGGEYGYTF. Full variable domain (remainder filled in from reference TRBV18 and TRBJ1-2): NAGVMQNPRHLVRRRGQEARLRCSPMKGHSHVYWYRQLPEEGLKFMVYLQKENIIDESGMPKERFSAEFPKEGPSILRIQQVVRGDSAAYFCASSPGAGGEYGYTFGSGTRLTVV.

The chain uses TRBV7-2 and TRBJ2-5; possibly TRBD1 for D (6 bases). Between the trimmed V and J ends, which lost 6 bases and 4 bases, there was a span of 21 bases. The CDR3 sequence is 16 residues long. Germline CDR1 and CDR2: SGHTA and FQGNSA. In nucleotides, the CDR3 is TGTGCCAGCAGTCTCTTTTCCGCTGGGGGCGGAGAGACCCAGTACTTC. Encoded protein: CASSLFSAGGGETQYF.

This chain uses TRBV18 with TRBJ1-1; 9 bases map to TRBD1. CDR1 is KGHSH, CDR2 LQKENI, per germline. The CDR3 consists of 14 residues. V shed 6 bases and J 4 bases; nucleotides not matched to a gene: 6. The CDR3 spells CASSKDRGFTEAFF. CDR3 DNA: TGTGCCAGCTCGAAGGACAGGGGCTTCACTGAAGCTTTCTTT. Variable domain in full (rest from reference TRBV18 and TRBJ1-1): NAGVMQNPRHLVRRRGQEARLRCSPMKGHSHVYWYRQLPEEGLKFMVYLQKENIIDESGMPKERFSAEFPKEGPSILRIQQVVRGDSAAYFCASSKDRGFTEAFFGQGTRLTVV.

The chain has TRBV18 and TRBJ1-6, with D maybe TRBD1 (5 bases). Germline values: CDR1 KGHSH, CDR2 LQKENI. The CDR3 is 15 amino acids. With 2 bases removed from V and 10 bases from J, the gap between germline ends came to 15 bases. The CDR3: CASSPAGGLESPLHF. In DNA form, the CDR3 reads TGTGCCAGCTCACCAGCGGGGGGGTTAGAATCACCCCTCCACTTT.

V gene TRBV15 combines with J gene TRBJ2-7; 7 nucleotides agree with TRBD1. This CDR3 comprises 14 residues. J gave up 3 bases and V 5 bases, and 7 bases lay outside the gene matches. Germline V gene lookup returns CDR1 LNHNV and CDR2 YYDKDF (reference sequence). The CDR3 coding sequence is TGTGCCACCAGCTCCCGGGACAGATACTACGAGCAGTACTTC. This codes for CATSSRDRYYEQYF.

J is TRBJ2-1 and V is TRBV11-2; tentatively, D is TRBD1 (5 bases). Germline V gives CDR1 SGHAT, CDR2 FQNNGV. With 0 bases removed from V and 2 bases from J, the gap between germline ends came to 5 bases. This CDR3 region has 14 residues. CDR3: CASSLDRAYNEQFF. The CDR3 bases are TGTGCCAGCAGCTTAGACAGGGCCTACAATGAGCAGTTCTTC. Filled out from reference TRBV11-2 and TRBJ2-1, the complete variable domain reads EAGVAQSPRYKIIEKRQSVAFWCNPISGHATLYWYQQILGQGPKLLIQFQNNGVVDDSQLPKDRFSAERLKGVDSTLKIQPAKLEDSAVYLCASSLDRAYNEQFFGPGTRLTVL.

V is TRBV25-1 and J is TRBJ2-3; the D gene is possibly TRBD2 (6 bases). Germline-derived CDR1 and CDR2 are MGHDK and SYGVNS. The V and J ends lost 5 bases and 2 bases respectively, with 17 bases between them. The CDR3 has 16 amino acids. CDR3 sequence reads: CASSSWTERVTDTQYF. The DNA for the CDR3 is TGTGCCAGCAGTTCTTGGACGGAGCGGGTCACAGATACGCAGTATTTT.

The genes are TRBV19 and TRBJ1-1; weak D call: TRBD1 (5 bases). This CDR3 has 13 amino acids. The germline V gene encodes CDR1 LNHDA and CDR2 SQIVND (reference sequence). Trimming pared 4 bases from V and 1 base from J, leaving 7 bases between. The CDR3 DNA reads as TGTGCCAGTAGTAAAGGACAGAACACTGAAGCTTTCTTT. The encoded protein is CASSKGQNTEAFF.

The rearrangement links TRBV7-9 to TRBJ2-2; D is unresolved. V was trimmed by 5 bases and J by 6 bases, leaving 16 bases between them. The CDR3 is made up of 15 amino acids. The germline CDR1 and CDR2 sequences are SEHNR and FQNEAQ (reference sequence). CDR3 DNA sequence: TGTGCCAGCAGCGAGGCCCCTCGGTTACCCGGGGAGCTGTTTTTT. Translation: CASSEAPRLPGELFF.

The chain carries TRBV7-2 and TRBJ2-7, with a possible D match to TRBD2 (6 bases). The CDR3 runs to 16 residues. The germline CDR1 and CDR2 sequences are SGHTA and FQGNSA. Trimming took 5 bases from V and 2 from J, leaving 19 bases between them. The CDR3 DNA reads TGTGCCAGCAGCACGCAAACCGGAGGGGTTGCCTACGAGCAGTACTTC. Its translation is CASSTQTGGVAYEQYF.

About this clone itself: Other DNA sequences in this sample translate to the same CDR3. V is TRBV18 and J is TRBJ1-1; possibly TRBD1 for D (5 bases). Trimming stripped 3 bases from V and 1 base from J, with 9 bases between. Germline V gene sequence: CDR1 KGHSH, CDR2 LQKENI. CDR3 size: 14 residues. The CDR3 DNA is TGTGCCAGCTCACCGGGGCAGGCGAACACTGAAGCTTTCTTT. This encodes CASSPGQANTEAFF. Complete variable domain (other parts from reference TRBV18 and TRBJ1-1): NAGVMQNPRHLVRRRGQEARLRCSPMKGHSHVYWYRQLPEEGLKFMVYLQKENIIDESGMPKERFSAEFPKEGPSILRIQQVVRGDSAAYFCASSPGQANTEAFFGQGTRLTVV.

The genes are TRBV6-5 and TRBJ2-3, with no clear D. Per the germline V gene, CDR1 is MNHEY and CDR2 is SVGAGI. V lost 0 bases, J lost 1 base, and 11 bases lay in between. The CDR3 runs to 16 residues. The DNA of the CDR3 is TGTGCCAGCAGTTACTCAATAACCCGGGGCACAGATACGCAGTATTTT. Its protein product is CASSYSITRGTDTQYF.

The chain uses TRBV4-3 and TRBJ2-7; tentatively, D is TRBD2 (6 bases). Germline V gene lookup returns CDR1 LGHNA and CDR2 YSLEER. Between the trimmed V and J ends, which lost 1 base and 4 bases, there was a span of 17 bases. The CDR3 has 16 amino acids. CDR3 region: CASSQVRSGGTYEQYF. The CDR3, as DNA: TGCGCCAGCAGCCAAGTAAGGTCTGGGGGGACGTACGAGCAGTACTTC.

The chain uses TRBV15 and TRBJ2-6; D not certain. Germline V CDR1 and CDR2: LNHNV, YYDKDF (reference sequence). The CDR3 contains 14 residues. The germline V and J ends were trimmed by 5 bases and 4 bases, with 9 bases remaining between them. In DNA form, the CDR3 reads TGTGCCACCAGCCCCGGGTTGGGGGCCAACGTCCTGACTTTC. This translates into CATSPGLGANVLTF.

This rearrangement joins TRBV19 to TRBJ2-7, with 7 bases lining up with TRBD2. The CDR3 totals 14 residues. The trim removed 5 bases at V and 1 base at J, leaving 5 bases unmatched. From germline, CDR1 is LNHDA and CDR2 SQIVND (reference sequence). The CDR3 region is CASSQSGISYEQYF. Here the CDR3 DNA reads TGTGCCAGTAGTCAAAGCGGGATTTCCTACGAGCAGTACTTC.

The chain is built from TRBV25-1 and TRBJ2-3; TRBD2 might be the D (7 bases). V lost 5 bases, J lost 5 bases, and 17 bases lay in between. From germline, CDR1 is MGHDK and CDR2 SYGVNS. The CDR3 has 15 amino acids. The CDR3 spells CASSNSAGAGDTQYF. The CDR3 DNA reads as TGTGCCAGCAGTAACTCGGCGGGGGCGGGAGATACGCAGTATTTT.

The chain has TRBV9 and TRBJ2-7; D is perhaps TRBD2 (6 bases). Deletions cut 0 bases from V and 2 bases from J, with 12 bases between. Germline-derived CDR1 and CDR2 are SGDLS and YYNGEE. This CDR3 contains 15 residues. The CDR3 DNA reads TGTGCCAGCAGCGTAGGTACTAGCCTCACCTACGAGCAGTACTTC. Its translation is CASSVGTSLTYEQYF.

DNA of the CDR3: TGCGCCAGCAGCTTTTACAGGGGGCGGACCGGGGAGCTGTTTTTT. The encoded protein is CASSFYRGRTGELFF. The chain uses TRBV5-1 and TRBJ2-2; 9 bases are shared with TRBD1. V shed 2 bases and J 5 bases; nucleotides not matched to a gene: 4. The CDR3 has 15 residues. Germline V gene sequence: CDR1 SGHRS, CDR2 YFSETQ.

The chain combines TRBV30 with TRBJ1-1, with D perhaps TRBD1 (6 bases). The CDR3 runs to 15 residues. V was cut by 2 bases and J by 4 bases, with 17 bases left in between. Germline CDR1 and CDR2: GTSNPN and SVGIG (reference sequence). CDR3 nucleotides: TGTGCCTGGAGTTACTCACGGACAGTGAGCACTGAAGCTTTCTTT. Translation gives CAWSYSRTVSTEAFF.

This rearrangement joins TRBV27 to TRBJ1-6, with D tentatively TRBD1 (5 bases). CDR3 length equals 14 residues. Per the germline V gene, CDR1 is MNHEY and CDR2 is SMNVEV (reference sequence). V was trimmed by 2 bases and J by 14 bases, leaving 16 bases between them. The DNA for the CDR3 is TGTGCCAGCAGTTTAGGGCAGGGATATTGGGCCCTCCACTTT. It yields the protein CASSLGQGYWALHF.

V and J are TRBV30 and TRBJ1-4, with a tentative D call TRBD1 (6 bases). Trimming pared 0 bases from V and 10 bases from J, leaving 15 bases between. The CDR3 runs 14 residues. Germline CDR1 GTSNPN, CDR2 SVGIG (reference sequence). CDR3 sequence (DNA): TGTGCCTGGAGTGTACACAGGGCTGGCGGAAAACTGTTTTTT. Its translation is CAWSVHRAGGKLFF.

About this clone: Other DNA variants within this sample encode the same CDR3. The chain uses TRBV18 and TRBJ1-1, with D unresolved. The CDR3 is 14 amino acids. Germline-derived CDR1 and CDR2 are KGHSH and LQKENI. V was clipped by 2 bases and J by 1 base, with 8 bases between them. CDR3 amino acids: CASSPSGGNTEAFF. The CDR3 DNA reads TGTGCCAGCTCACCATCGGGTGGGAACACTGAAGCTTTCTTT.

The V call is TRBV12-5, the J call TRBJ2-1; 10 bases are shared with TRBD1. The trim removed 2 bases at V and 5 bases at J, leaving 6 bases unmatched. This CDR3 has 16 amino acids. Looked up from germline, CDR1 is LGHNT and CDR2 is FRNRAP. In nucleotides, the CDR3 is TGTGCTAGTGGTTTGACCTCCGGGACAGGGGACAATGAGCAGTTCTTC. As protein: CASGLTSGTGDNEQFF.

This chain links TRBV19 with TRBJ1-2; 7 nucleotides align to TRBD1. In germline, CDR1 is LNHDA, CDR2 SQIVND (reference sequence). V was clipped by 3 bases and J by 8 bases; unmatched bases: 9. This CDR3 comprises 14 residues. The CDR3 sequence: CASSIRDRVRGYTF. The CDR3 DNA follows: TGTGCCAGTAGTATCCGGGACAGAGTGCGAGGCTACACCTTC.

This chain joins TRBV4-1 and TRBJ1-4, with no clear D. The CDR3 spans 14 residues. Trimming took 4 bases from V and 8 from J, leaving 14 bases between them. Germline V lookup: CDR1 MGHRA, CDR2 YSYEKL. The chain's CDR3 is CASSPDGLREKLFF. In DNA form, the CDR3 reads TGCGCCAGCAGCCCCGACGGACTCCGGGAAAAACTGTTTTTT.

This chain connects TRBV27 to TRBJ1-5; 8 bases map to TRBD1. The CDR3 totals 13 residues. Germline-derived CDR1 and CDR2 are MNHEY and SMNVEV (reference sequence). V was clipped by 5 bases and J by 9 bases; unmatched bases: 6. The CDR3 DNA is TGTGCCAGCAGTCCAGGGACAGGTGGGCCCCAGCATTTT. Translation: CASSPGTGGPQHF.

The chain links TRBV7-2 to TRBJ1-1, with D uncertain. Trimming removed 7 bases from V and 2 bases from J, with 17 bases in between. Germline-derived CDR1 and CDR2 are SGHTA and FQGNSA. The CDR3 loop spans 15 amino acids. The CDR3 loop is CASTKRSGGNTEAFF. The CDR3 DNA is TGTGCCAGCACCAAAAGAAGCGGCGGAAACACTGAAGCTTTCTTT.

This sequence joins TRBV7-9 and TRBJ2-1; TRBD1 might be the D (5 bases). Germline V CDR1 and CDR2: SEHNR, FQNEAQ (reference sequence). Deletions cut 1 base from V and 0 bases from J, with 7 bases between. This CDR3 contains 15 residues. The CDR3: CASSLVQGSYNEQFF. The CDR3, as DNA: TGTGCCAGCAGCTTAGTTCAGGGCTCCTACAATGAGCAGTTCTTC. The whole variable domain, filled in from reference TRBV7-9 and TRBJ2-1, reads DTGVSQNPRHKITKRGQNVTFRCDPISEHNRLYWYRQTLGQGPEFLTYFQNEAQLEKSRLLSDRFSAERPKGSFSTLEIQRTEQGDSAMYLCASSLVQGSYNEQFFGPGTRLTVL.